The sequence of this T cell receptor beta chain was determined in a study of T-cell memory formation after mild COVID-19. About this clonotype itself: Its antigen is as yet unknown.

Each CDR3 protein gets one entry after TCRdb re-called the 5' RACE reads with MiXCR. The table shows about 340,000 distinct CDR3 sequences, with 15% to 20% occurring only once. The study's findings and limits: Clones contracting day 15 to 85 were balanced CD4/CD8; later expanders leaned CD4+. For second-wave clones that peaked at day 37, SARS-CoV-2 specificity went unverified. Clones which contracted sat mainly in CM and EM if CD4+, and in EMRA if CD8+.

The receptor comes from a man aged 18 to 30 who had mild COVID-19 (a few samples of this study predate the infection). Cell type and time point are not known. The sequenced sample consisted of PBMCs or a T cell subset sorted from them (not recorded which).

The CDR3 region has the DNA TGTGCCAGCAAGTACTTTACGGGGGAGACCCAGTACTTC. Protein: CASKYFTGETQYF. V gene TRBV12-3 or TRBV12-4 combines with J gene TRBJ2-5; D is perhaps TRBD2 (5 bases). The CDR3 sequence is 13 residues long. V was pared by 7 bases and J by 5 bases, with 14 bases between.